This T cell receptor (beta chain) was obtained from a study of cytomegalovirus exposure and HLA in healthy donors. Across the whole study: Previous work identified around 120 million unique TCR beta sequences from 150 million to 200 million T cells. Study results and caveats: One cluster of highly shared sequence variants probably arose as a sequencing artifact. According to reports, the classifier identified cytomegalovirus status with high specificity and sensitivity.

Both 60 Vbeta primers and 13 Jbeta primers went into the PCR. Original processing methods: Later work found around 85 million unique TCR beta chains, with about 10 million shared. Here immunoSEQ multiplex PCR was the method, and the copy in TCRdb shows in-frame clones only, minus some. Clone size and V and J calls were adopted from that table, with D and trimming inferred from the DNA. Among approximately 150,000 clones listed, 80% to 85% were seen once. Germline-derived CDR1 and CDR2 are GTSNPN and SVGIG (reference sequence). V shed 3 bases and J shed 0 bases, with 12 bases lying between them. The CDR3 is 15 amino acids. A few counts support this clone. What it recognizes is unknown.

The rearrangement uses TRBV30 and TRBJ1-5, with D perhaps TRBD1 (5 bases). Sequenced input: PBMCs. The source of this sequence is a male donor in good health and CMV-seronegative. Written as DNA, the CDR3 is TGTGCCTGGAGCCAGACAGATTATAGCAATCAGCCCCAGCATTTT. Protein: CAWSQTDYSNQPQHF.